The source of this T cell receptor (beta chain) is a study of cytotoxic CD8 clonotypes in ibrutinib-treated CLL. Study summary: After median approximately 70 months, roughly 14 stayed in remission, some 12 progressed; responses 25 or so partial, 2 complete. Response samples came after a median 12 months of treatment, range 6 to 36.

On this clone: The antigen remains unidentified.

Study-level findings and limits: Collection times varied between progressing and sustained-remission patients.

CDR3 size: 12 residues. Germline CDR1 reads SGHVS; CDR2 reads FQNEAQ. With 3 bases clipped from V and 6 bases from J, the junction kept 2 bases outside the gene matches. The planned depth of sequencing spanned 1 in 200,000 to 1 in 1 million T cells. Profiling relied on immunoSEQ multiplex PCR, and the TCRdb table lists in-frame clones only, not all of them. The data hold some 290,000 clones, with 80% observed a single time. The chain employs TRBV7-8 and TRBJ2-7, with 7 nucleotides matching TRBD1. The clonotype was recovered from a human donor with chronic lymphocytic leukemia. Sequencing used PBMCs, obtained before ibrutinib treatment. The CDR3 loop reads CASSFTGAEQYF. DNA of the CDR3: TGTGCCAGCAGCTTTACAGGGGCCGAGCAGTACTTC.